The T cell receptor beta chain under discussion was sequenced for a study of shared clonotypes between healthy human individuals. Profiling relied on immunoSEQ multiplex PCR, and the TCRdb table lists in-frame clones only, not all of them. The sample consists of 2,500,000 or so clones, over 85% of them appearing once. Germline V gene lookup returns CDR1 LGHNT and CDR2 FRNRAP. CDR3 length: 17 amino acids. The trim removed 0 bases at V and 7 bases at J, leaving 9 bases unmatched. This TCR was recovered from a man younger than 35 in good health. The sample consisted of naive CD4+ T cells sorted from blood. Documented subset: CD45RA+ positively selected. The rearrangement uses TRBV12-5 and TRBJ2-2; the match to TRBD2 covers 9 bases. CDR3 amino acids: CASGLVLGTSFSGELFF. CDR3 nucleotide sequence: TGTGCTAGTGGTTTGGTACTAGGGACTAGCTTTAGCGGGGAGCTGTTTTTT.